A single sample is the source of the 20 T cell receptor beta chains below, sequenced in a study of T cells in tuberculosis. Time point: new active TB diagnosis, blood taken before or within 7 days of starting treatment. Profiled with immunoSEQ multiplex PCR; TCRdb holds only in-frame clones, not every one. The top ten hold approximately 2.3% of the sample, which has under 45,000 clones, approximately 90% seen once. This sample comprised PBMCs, obtained at tuberculosis diagnosis. Source of these receptors: an adult with tuberculosis.

The V gene is TRBV5-8, the J gene TRBJ1-5; TRBD1 matches at 9 bases. Germline CDR1 SGHTS, CDR2 YDEGEE. This CDR3 region has 15 residues. With 5 bases clipped from V and 4 bases from J, the junction kept 7 bases outside the gene matches. The CDR3 coding sequence is TGTGCCAGCAGTCTCGGACAGGGGCTTAATCAGCCCCAGCATTTT. It is translated as CASSLGQGLNQPQHF.

The chain links TRBV11-2 to TRBJ1-1; 9 positions agree with TRBD1. Germline CDR1 reads SGHAT; CDR2 reads FQNNGV. CDR3 size: 14 residues. V dropped 5 bases and J dropped 6; count of bases not matched to a gene: 7. The CDR3: CASSASDRGPEAFF. CDR3 coding DNA: TGTGCCAGCAGCGCGTCGGACAGGGGCCCTGAAGCTTTCTTT. The whole variable domain, filled in from reference TRBV11-2 and TRBJ1-1, reads EAGVAQSPRYKIIEKRQSVAFWCNPISGHATLYWYQQILGQGPKLLIQFQNNGVVDDSQLPKDRFSAERLKGVDSTLKIQPAKLEDSAVYLCASSASDRGPEAFFGQGTRLTVV.

This rearrangement joins TRBV4-3 to TRBJ2-1; D gene unclear. The V end was cut by 0 bases, the J end by 9 bases, with 9 bases between. Germline values: CDR1 LGHNA, CDR2 YSLEER. The CDR3 consists of 13 residues. CDR3 residues: CASSQDGAGEQFF. DNA for the CDR3: TGCGCCAGCAGCCAAGACGGAGCTGGTGAGCAGTTCTTC.

This clone has just one count. The chain has TRBV12-5 and TRBJ1-5; D is uncertain. Trimming took 1 base from V and 3 from J, leaving 7 bases between them. The CDR3 has 14 residues. Germline CDR1 reads LGHNT; CDR2 reads FRNRAP. CDR3 protein: CASGLDRDNQPQHF. CDR3 sequence (DNA): TGTGCTAGTGGTTTGGACAGAGACAATCAGCCCCAGCATTTT.

The V gene is TRBV28, the J gene TRBJ1-2; D is perhaps TRBD1 (6 bases). V lost 8 bases to trimming and J lost 4 bases, with 11 bases between them. CDR3 size: 12 residues. Germline CDR1 is MDHEN and CDR2 is SYDVKM. CDR3 in DNA: TGTGCCAGCGAGGGGGACACCTATGGCTACACCTTC. Its translation: CASEGDTYGYTF.

The gene calls are TRBV25-1 and TRBJ1-1; 8 nucleotides match TRBD1. The CDR3 loop spans 17 amino acids. V shed 4 bases, J shed 3 bases, and the junction held 13 bases outside the gene matches. Germline V gene sequence: CDR1 MGHDK, CDR2 SYGVNS. Here the CDR3 reads CASSGDSGQGGHTEAFF. The CDR3 DNA sequence: TGTGCCAGCAGTGGAGACTCCGGACAGGGAGGTCACACTGAAGCTTTCTTT.

This clone was recorded a few times. A junction end diverges from the germline sequence, so it may reflect a read error. The J gene is TRBJ1-2, the V gene TRBV25-1, with TRBD1 identical over 8 bases. Germline CDR1 MGHDK, CDR2 SYGVNS. This CDR3 has 12 residues. CDR3 DNA sequence: TGTGCCAGCAGTGAACTGACAGGGGCCAACGTTTTC. Its protein product is CASSELTGANVF.

V is TRBV5-1 and J is TRBJ2-1, with 9 nucleotides matching TRBD1. The CDR3 has 13 amino acids. Losses at the gene ends were 4 bases for V and 7 bases for J; bases not matched to a gene: 3. The germline gives CDR1 SGHRS, CDR2 YFSETQ. The DNA of the CDR3 is TGCGCCAGCAGCCCGACAGGGGGGAATGAGCAGTTCTTC. Protein: CASSPTGGNEQFF.

This clone was seen once. V gene TRBV4-1 combines with J gene TRBJ1-3; no reliable D call. Germline V gene lookup returns CDR1 MGHRA and CDR2 YSYEKL. This CDR3 comprises 17 residues. The ends were cut back, 0 bases at V and 3 bases at J, with 15 bases in the middle. The CDR3 spells CASSQERFLGVGNTIYF. As DNA, the CDR3 is TGCGCCAGCAGCCAAGAAAGGTTCCTCGGGGTTGGAAACACCATATATTTT.

The CDR3 DNA follows: TGTGCCAGCAGCTTCCAGGGTAACACTGAAGCTTTCTTT. It translates to CASSFQGNTEAFF. This chain joins TRBV11-1 and TRBJ1-1; possible D gene TRBD1, 5 bases. Trimming left V 3 bases short and J 2 bases short, with 7 bases between. This CDR3 comprises 13 residues. Germline-derived CDR1 and CDR2 are SGHAT and FQDESV (reference sequence).

In its sample, this clone was seen once. The chain uses TRBV5-8 and TRBJ1-6; 7 bases match TRBD1. The V gene's germline CDR1 is SGHTS and CDR2 YDEGEE. The CDR3 extends over 15 amino acids. Germline trimming cut 0 bases from V and 8 bases from J; bases unmatched to any gene: 5. The CDR3 DNA sequence: TGTGCCAGCAGCTTGGTGGCAGGGGGAGATTCACCCCTCCACTTT. Amino acid sequence: CASSLVAGGDSPLHF.

The chain uses TRBV4-1 and TRBJ1-5; D ambiguous. V was clipped by 4 bases and J by 3 bases, with 13 bases between them. The length of the CDR3 is 15 residues. Per the germline V gene, CDR1 is MGHRA and CDR2 is YSYEKL. For the CDR3, the DNA is TGCGCCAGCAGCCCCCCAAGCGGAAACAATCAGCCCCAGCATTTT. It codes for CASSPPSGNNQPQHF.

V usage is TRBV6-5 and J usage is TRBJ1-3, with 7 bases fitting TRBD1. The germline gives CDR1 MNHEY, CDR2 SVGAGI. The CDR3 is 14 amino acids. The junction had 9 bases not matched to a gene; V was cut back by 2 bases and J by 11 bases. The CDR3 here is CASSYNRGGFAIYF. In DNA form, the CDR3 reads TGTGCCAGCAGTTACAATCGAGGGGGCTTCGCCATATATTTT.

The rearrangement uses TRBV20-1 and TRBJ1-3, with D uncertain. The V gene lost 6 bases and the J gene lost 1 base, with 4 bases spanning the gap. From germline, CDR1 is DFQATT and CDR2 SNEGSKA (reference sequence). The CDR3 consists of 11 residues. CDR3 DNA: TGCAGTGCGCAGTCTGGAAACACCATATATTTT. It encodes CSAQSGNTIYF.

This chain joins TRBV5-6 and TRBJ1-4; 7 positions agree with TRBD1. This CDR3 region has 15 residues. The germline CDR1 and CDR2 sequences are SGHDT and YYEEEE. Germline trimming cut 5 bases from V and 4 bases from J; bases unmatched to any gene: 8. DNA for the CDR3: TGTGCCAGCAGTCCCGCGGGGACAGATAATGAAAAACTGTTTTTT. Translated: CASSPAGTDNEKLFF.

The chain joins TRBV5-1 to TRBJ2-5; D might be TRBD2 (5 bases). V was trimmed by 4 bases and J by 4 bases, leaving 20 bases between them. CDR3 length equals 16 residues. CDR1 and CDR2 (germline): SGHRS, YFSETQ. This CDR3 reads CASSPSPGAEGETQYF. As DNA, the CDR3 is TGCGCCAGCAGCCCTTCCCCCGGAGCCGAGGGAGAGACCCAGTACTTC.

The gene calls are TRBV4-3 and TRBJ2-1; D uncertain. The CDR3 loop spans 13 amino acids. Germline CDR1 reads LGHNA; CDR2 reads YSLEER. Between the trimmed V and J ends, which lost 2 bases and 4 bases, there was a span of 6 bases. CDR3 bases: TGCGCCAGCAGCCAACGGGTATACAATGAGCAGTTCTTC. Translating gives CASSQRVYNEQFF.

For this clone: This sample includes further DNA sequences coding for the same CDR3. V and J are TRBV2 and TRBJ2-3; possibly TRBD2 for D (6 bases). Per germline, CDR1 SNHLY and CDR2 FYNNEI. Between the trimmed V and J ends, which lost 1 base and 11 bases, there was a span of 22 bases. This CDR3 contains 16 residues. The DNA of the CDR3 is TGTGCCAGCAGTGAAGGTCAACGGGACTCCCGTGGGATGCAGTATTTT. It specifies CASSEGQRDSRGMQYF.

This sequence joins TRBV25-1 and TRBJ1-6; 9 bases fit TRBD1. This CDR3 comprises 14 residues. Trimming at V came to 5 bases and at J to 8 bases, leaving 4 bases not matched to a gene. Germline CDR1 reads MGHDK; CDR2 reads SYGVNS. CDR3 sequence: CASSPGQGYSPLHF. The DNA of the CDR3 is TGTGCCAGCAGTCCGGGACAGGGATATTCACCCCTCCACTTT.

J is TRBJ2-7 and V is TRBV10-3; D might be TRBD2 (6 bases). From germline, CDR1 is ENHRY and CDR2 SYGVKD. The CDR3 sequence is 15 residues long. V was cut by 0 bases and J by 0 bases, with 9 bases left in between. The CDR3 DNA reads as TGTGCCATCAGTGAGTCCGCGGGGACCTCCTACGAGCAGTACTTC. It codes for CAISESAGTSYEQYF.